The following is a T cell receptor (beta chain) sequence with its context. There are many counts of this clonotype. The target of this receptor is not known. It has no much larger one-base neighbor in the sample; base qualities were not kept. Ophthalmopathy patients had moderately to severely active disease, Clinical Activity Score of at least 3, NOSPECS grade of at least 4, and duration under 3 months. Patients with uncontrolled infections, other autoimmune diseases, pregnancy or lactation were excluded. Clinical symptoms, serum thyroxine and TRAb, thyroid ultrasound, and orbital computed tomography formed the basis for the diagnoses. PBMCs were isolated from 8 to 10 ml of fresh peripheral blood by Ficoll-Paque density gradient centrifugation. Total RNA was extracted using Trizol reagent, and RNA quality was assessed on an Agilent 2100 Bioanalyzer. This specimen belongs to a study of T cells in Graves' hyperthyroidism and ophthalmopathy (dated by TCRdb to about 2019). Describing the broader study: Peripheral blood samples were taken at the time of initial diagnosis, prior to any treatment. TCR V-J signatures able to tell the groups apart were searched for in a discovery cohort of about a hundred patients, of whom 43 had Graves' ophthalmopathy and 57 had stable Graves' hyperthyroidism. Prospective prediction of ophthalmopathy was tested in an independent validation cohort consisting of about 19 hyperthyroidism patients and approximately 16 patients who later progressed to ophthalmopathy. The approximately 98 discovery patients were randomly divided into training and test sets at a 7:3 ratio. The study also compared thyroid tissue and blood T-cell repertoires from several Graves' hyperthyroidism patients. After blood sampling, hyperthyroidism patients were treated with methimazole at a starting dose of 30 mg daily, and ophthalmopathy patients were treated with high-dose intravenous methylprednisolone. The paper describes TCR Vbeta CDR3 sequencing of 130 to 150 peripheral blood samples, made up of 43 ophthalmopathy patients, 70 to 75 hyperthyroidism patients and 17 progressor patients.

The TCR beta CDR3 regions were amplified from the RNA transcripts. A first-round RT-PCR of the TCR CDR3 used the HTBI primer set with the Qiagen OneStep RT-PCR kit. A second multiplex PCR round built the libraries, followed by size selection and purification. Sequencing of the libraries was done on an Illumina HiSeq2000 using paired-end 100 bp reads. Per the authors' processing: Raw data were processed with SOAPnuke, discarding reads with adapters, uncalled bases, mean Phred below 15, or no exact constant-primer or identifier match. High-quality paired reads were merged using COPE v1.2.5, and each unique nucleotide sequence was defined as a clonotype. MiTCR v1.1 was used to align clonotypes to the IMGT TRBV, TRBD and TRBJ reference segments. The analysis was restricted to V-J combinations with a frequency above 0.0001, which together covered just over 98% of the repertoires. The TCS score was defined as F50 (clonal expansion) divided by E x V (chaos), with BLOSUM62-based TCRdist calculated between CDR3 peptides within each V-J. Welch's t-statistics and random forest reduced approximately 520 V-J features to some 14, which were used in a naive Bayes classifier (R e1071). TCRdb reanalyzed the raw reads on its own, using fastp at Q25 for trimming and MiXCR for clone calling, and kept in-frame beta chains. Rows with a matching CDR3 protein are joined into one entry that keeps the most common DNA and genes. None of the V and J calls come from the authors' own analysis; TCRdb made them. Recorded for this sample are about 410,000 distinct CDR3 sequences; about 15% of them occurred a single time. Jointly, the top ten make up 13% of the sample.

Points the paper makes about the study in general: In validation, the model predicted progression to ophthalmopathy a median of 6.5 months before onset, with around 70% sensitivity and about 72% specificity. Sample size was not statistically predetermined, and investigators were not blinded to group allocation. Blood samples also contained most of the expanded thyroid clonotypes (frequency above 0.001), which suggests that blood repertoires may reflect thyroid immune responses. In cross-validation, a model built on a 13 V-J signature told ophthalmopathy apart from stable hyperthyroidism with approximately 91% sensitivity and about 81% specificity, and in testing the same model reached 80%/75%.

Sequencing was done on a sample of blood. This receptor was obtained from a man aged 18 to 30 with Graves' ophthalmopathy.

The CDR3 here reads CASSYGRGAIWGYTF. The DNA sequence is TGTGCCAGCAGTTACGGAAGGGGGGCCATCTGGGGCTACACCTTC. In this chain, TRBV6-5 is recombined with TRBJ1-2, and possibly TRBD1, on 6 matching bases. Trimming costs V 2 bases and J 8 bases, and their ends lie 18 bases apart. CDR1 and CDR2 are drawn from the germline V gene: MNHEY, SVGAGI. The CDR3 measures 15 amino acids from cysteine to phenylalanine. Just CDR3 DNA is preserved here, 45 bases in frame from base 1.